A selection of T cell receptor beta chains follows, all from one sample in a study of blood T cell repertoires in COVID-19. Data came from immunoSEQ multiplex PCR; TCRdb stores just in-frame clones and leaves some out. The data contain 200,000 to 250,000 clones, over 75% of them singletons. The sequenced material came from peripheral blood. The receptor source for this set is a man aged 40-49 years with active or convalescent COVID-19. Both conserved end residues are part of each CDR3. Each record gives: D gene, clone size, J gene, V gene, CDR3 protein. The D gene is left open where the match is weak. Clone size is shown for a subset of rows, as once, few, many or a class of expanded clone.

. . TRBJ1-4 TRBV4-2 CASSQVEATNEKLFF
. . TRBJ2-1 TRBV30 CACRTPNEQFF
. . TRBJ1-2 TRBV6-5 CASSLGDWPGGYTF
. . TRBJ1-2 TRBV6-5 CASRRPQGSYGYTF
. . TRBJ2-5 TRBV30 CAWSGGAGRETQYF
. . TRBJ2-1 TRBV28 CASSTGMQGSEQFF
. . TRBJ1-1 TRBV10-2 CASSESSGRATEAFF
. . TRBJ1-3 TRBV19 CASSIKGLGEASSGNTIYF
. once TRBJ1-5 TRBV28 CASSPDQPQHF
. . TRBJ1-1 TRBV4-2 CASSQDWGGLEGEAFF
TRBD1 . TRBJ1-2 TRBV7-9 CASSHPFQGADYGYTF
TRBD1 . TRBJ1-1 TRBV5-1 CASSLGGGGRTEAFF
TRBD1 . TRBJ2-1 TRBV11-2 CASSSRWGQGGNEQFF
. . TRBJ2-1 TRBV28 CASISTFVQNNPNEQFF
TRBD2 . TRBJ2-5 TRBV5-1 CASSKTGTSGPQETQYF
TRBD2 . TRBJ2-7 TRBV5-1 CASSLLVGGPRQEQYF
. once TRBJ1-1 TRBV11-3 CASSDEVGAEAFF
TRBD1 . TRBJ1-1 TRBV5-6 CASSEFGQGVGTEAFF
TRBD1 . TRBJ1-1 TRBV5-4 CASSLRQGSTEAFF
TRBD1 once TRBJ1-1 TRBV5-5 CASSLDWTGDTEAFF
TRBD2 . TRBJ2-1 TRBV3-1/TRBV3-2 CASSQATSGGRQFF
. . TRBJ1-1 TRBV6-5 CASSYGRGATEAFF
TRBD1 once TRBJ1-2 TRBV4-2 CASSQTGGAYGYTF
. few TRBJ1-1 TRBV18 CASSFGLEGGEAFF
TRBD1 . TRBJ2-3 TRBV9 CASSGRTGGTDTQYF
TRBD2 . TRBJ2-7 TRBV12-3/TRBV12-4 CASSLLAGHEQYF
. . TRBJ1-2 TRBV29-1 CSVRDTYGYTF
TRBD1 . TRBJ1-1 TRBV6-5 CASSWTGGIGAFF
. . TRBJ2-3 TRBV5-6 CASSLESGPYTDTQYF
TRBD1 few TRBJ2-7 TRBV28 CASSSGTASTYEQYF
TRBD1 . TRBJ1-6 TRBV27 CASSRDSGSPLHF
TRBD1 . TRBJ1-2 TRBV4-1 CASSPQQGGILNYGYTF
TRBD1 . TRBJ1-6 TRBV2 CASSDRSRTGVFDSPLHF
. . TRBJ1-2 TRBV28 CASKQALYGYTF
TRBD2 few TRBJ2-3 TRBV28 CASSLLSGRARGDTQYF
TRBD2 . TRBJ2-3 TRBV6-2/TRBV6-3 CASTPGGQTDTQYF
TRBD2 . TRBJ2-2 TRBV29-1 CSVEGSGRSGELFF
. . TRBJ2-1 TRBV6-5 CASTPTVFSYNEQFF
. . TRBJ2-3 TRBV29-1 CSVDPERVDSVTDTQYF
. . TRBJ1-1 TRBV19 CASSTLSFRAEAFF
TRBD2 . TRBJ2-4 TRBV30 CAWSAVASGRTLAKNIQYF
. . TRBJ2-3 TRBV4-1 CASSQDLGRPSQYF
TRBD2 . TRBJ2-7 TRBV13 CASSFKTSGSAYEQYF
. . TRBJ1-6 TRBV28 CASKLAASSYNSPLHF
TRBD1 . TRBJ1-3 TRBV7-2 CASSFGTGDGNTIYF
. once TRBJ2-7 TRBV5-1 CASSLGLSSMKNYEQYF
. . TRBJ2-5 TRBV2 CASRAWETQYF
. . TRBJ1-2 TRBV4-1 CASSQRSSNYGYTF
TRBD1 . TRBJ1-2 TRBV7-9 CASSLGLTGTNYGYTF
TRBD1 . TRBJ1-4 TRBV2 CASRGGQASTNEKLFF